These 6 T cell receptor beta chains came from one sample sequenced in a study of blood T cells in healthy people across ages. With a J-beta primer mix and a sample-barcoded 5' primer, a second PCR ran about 6 to 11 cycles. TCRdb itself ran the 5' RACE reads through MiXCR, one entry per CDR3 protein. The sample includes around 1,700,000 distinct CDR3 sequences, under 30% of them seen just once. Sample: blood. These receptors originate from a woman under 40 in good health.

This clonotype was detected a few times. This sequence joins TRBV6-4 and TRBJ2-2; D call uncertain. CDR1 and CDR2 from the germline V gene are MRHNA and SNTAGT. The CDR3 sequence is 12 residues long. V was clipped by 2 bases and J by 6 bases, with 4 bases between them. The CDR3: CASSDHPGELFF. CDR3 sequence (DNA): TGTGCCAGCAGTGACCACCCCGGGGAGCTGTTTTTT.

A remark on this clonotype: A much larger clone differs from this one at a single base, so this may be a read error. The genes are TRBV20-1 and TRBJ1-4, with unresolved D. CDR3 length: 14 amino acids. Germline values: CDR1 DFQATT, CDR2 SNEGSKA (reference sequence). The CDR3 region is CSARVDRVGEKRFF. The CDR3 coding sequence is TGCAGTGCTAGAGTAGATCGGGTCGGGGAAAAACGGTTTTTT.

On this clonotype: An end of the junction does not agree with germline; a read error may underlie this. The chain is built from TRBV19 and TRBJ1-6, with unresolved D. The germline V gene encodes CDR1 LNHDA and CDR2 SQIVND (reference sequence). The CDR3 is 13 amino acids. CDR3 loop: CASSMSYNSPLHF. CDR3 bases: TGTGCCAGTAGTATGTCCTACAATTCACCCCTCCACTTT. Filled out from reference TRBV19 and TRBJ1-6, the complete variable domain reads DGGITQSPKYLFRKEGQNVTLSCEQNLNHDAMYWYRQDPGQGLRLIYYSQIVNDFQKGDIAEGYSVSREKKESFPLTVTSAQKNPTAFYLCASSMSYNSPLHFGNGTRLTVT.

As for this clonotype: A much larger clone is a single base away; this may be a read error. This chain connects TRBV12-3 or TRBV12-4 to TRBJ2-5; D not resolved. The CDR3 is 12 residues long. CDR3 DNA sequence: TGTGCCACCCAGGATTTCCAAGGGACCCAGTACTTC. Its protein is CATQDFQGTQYF.

This clonotype was seen more than once but under ten times. The rearrangement uses TRBV7-3 and TRBJ2-3; D gene ambiguous. From germline, CDR1 is SGHTA and CDR2 FQGTGA. There are 14 residues in the CDR3. Deletions cut 2 bases from V and 2 bases from J, with 8 bases between. In DNA form, the CDR3 reads TGTGCCAGCAGCTTAGTGGCCCACACAGATACGCAGTATTTT. It codes for CASSLVAHTDTQYF.

In this sample, this clonotype turned up a few times. The CDR3 here is CASSLEILDRLSYEQYF. The CDR3 bases are TGTGCCAGCAGCTTGGAGATCCTCGACAGGCTGTCCTACGAGCAGTACTTC. The J gene is TRBJ2-7, the V gene TRBV5-5; D perhaps matches TRBD1 (6 bases). Germline-derived CDR1 and CDR2 are SGHKS and YYEKEE (reference sequence). V was cut by 0 bases and J by 1 base, with 17 bases left in between. The length of the CDR3 is 17 residues.